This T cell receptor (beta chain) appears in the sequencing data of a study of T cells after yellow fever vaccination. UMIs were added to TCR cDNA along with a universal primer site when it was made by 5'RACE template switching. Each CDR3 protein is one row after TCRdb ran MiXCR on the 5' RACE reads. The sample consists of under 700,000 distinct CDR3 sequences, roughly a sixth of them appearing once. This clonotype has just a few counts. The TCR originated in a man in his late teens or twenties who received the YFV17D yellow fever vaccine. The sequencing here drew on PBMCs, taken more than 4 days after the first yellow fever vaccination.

In DNA, the CDR3 is TGTGCCAGCAGTTTAGGGTCCCCCCGGGGCGCCGGGGAGCTGTTTTTT. Translated: CASSLGSPRGAGELFF. The chain employs TRBV12-3 or TRBV12-4 and TRBJ2-2; D possibly matches TRBD1 or TRBD2 (5 bases each). CDR3 length equals 16 residues. V dropped 1 base and J dropped 6 bases, with 15 bases sitting between them.